These 14 T cell receptor beta chains share one sample of origin, sequenced in a study of T cells in Graves' hyperthyroidism and ophthalmopathy (dated by TCRdb to about 2019). The method was multiplex PCR. The listed sequencing device is Illumina HiSeq 2000. The TCR beta CDR3 regions were amplified from RNA transcripts. For the first round of RT-PCR on the TCR CDR3, the HTBI primer set was used together with the Qiagen OneStep RT-PCR kit. TCRdb took the public reads, trimmed them with fastp at Q25, ran MiXCR for clone calling and kept in-frame beta chains. Rows with one shared CDR3 protein collapse into an entry with the most common genes and DNA. Within this sample are around 300,000 distinct CDR3 sequences, with approximately 14% of them counted one time only. The biggest ten clones account for around 23% of the sample. The specimen sequenced was blood. The receptors come from a woman aged 25 to 39 with Graves' hyperthyroidism.

Ten or more counts support this clonotype. This chain links TRBV6-6 with TRBJ2-1; either TRBD1 or TRBD2 may fit D (5 bases each). From germline, CDR1 is MNHNY and CDR2 SVGAGI (reference sequence). This CDR3 contains 13 residues. Between the trimmed V and J ends, which lost 2 bases and 8 bases, there was a span of 10 bases. DNA of the CDR3: TGTGCCAGCAGTTACGCCGGGGCCGATGAGCAGTTCTTC. Its translation is CASSYAGADEQFF.

This clonotype was detected ten times or more. For the CDR3, the DNA is TGTGCCAGCACGGGGGTAGTAAACACTGAAGCTTTCTTT. As protein: CASTGVVNTEAFF. This chain joins TRBV12-3 or TRBV12-4 and TRBJ1-1; a weak D match, TRBD1 (5 bases). Trimming shortened V by 7 bases and J by 2 bases, and 11 bases separated the two germline ends. The CDR3 contains 13 residues.

This clonotype was picked up a small number of times. This chain links TRBV19 with TRBJ2-7, with a weak D call TRBD1 (5 bases). Germline CDR1 LNHDA, CDR2 SQIVND (reference sequence). The CDR3 spans 16 residues. V lost 0 bases to trimming and J lost 2 bases, with 14 bases between them. CDR3 nucleotide sequence: TGTGCCAGTAGTATAGATCAGGGCCCGTGGCCCTACGAGCAGTACTTC. Its protein is CASSIDQGPWPYEQYF.

The rearrangement joins TRBV14 to TRBJ1-1, with 8 positions matching TRBD1. The CDR3 has 20 amino acids. Germline loops: CDR1 SGHDN, CDR2 FVKESK. V trimming: 3 bases; J trimming: 4 bases; junction bases outside the gene matches: 22. CDR3: CASSHRSRQGPDPLSTEAFF. Here the CDR3 DNA reads TGTGCCAGCAGCCATCGATCCAGACAGGGGCCCGACCCCCTCTCCACTGAAGCTTTCTTT.

The table lists this clonotype with many counts. CDR3 DNA: TGCAGCGTTGAAGACCAGGACGGTCAGCCCCAGCATTTT. This encodes CSVEDQDGQPQHF. This chain uses TRBV29-1 with TRBJ1-5; D not certain. CDR3 length: 13 amino acids. V was pared by 0 bases and J by 6 bases, with 9 bases between. Germline V gene sequence: CDR1 SQVTM, CDR2 ANQGSEA.

This clonotype came up many times. This rearrangement joins TRBV12-3 or TRBV12-4 to TRBJ1-5; D is possibly TRBD1 (6 bases). The CDR3 extends over 13 amino acids. Trimming cost V 7 bases and J 2 bases, with 9 bases left between them. CDR3 coding DNA: TGTGCCAGCAAGGGGGATGGCAATCAGCCCCAGCATTTT. Residues: CASKGDGNQPQHF.

This clonotype was observed a handful of times. This CDR3 is missing its conserved last phenylalanine or tryptophan, likely due to a read error. V gene TRBV10-3 combines with J gene TRBJ1-5; 10 bases match TRBD1. V gave up 6 bases and J gave up 2 bases; unmatched junction bases: 4. Germline V gene sequence: CDR1 ENHRY, CDR2 SYGVKD. The CDR3 loop spans 15 amino acids. CDR3 in DNA: TGTGCCATCAGCGGGACAGGGGTGGGCAATCAGCCCCAGCATCTT. Translating gives CAISGTGVGNQPQHL.

This clonotype showed up many times. The rearrangement joins TRBV28 to TRBJ2-2; tentative D call: TRBD1 (5 bases). The CDR3 has 15 residues. Trimming pared 6 bases from V and 8 bases from J, leaving 19 bases between. Per germline, CDR1 MDHEN and CDR2 SYDVKM. CDR3 nucleotides: TGTGCCAGCAGCCTTATAGGGGTCAATGAGGGGGAGCTGTTTTTT. Its translation: CASSLIGVNEGELFF.

The chain uses TRBV20-1 and TRBJ2-3; tentatively, D is TRBD1 or TRBD2 (5 bases each). Germline V lookup: CDR1 DFQATT, CDR2 SNEGSKA (reference sequence). V dropped 0 bases and J dropped 4 bases, with 14 bases sitting between them. CDR3 length: 15 residues. The CDR3 spells CSARDLRARADTQYF. The DNA for the CDR3 is TGCAGTGCTAGAGATCTGAGGGCCAGGGCAGATACGCAGTATTTT.

This clonotype has a handful of counts. The J gene is TRBJ1-4, the V gene TRBV16; 9 bases align to TRBD1. Germline CDR1 reads KGHSY; CDR2 reads FQNENV. The CDR3 is 14 amino acids. V lost 2 bases, J lost 8 bases, and 3 bases stayed unmatched. The CDR3 DNA follows: TGTGCCAGCAGCCAAGGGACAGGGACCGAAAAACTGTTTTTT. Its protein is CASSQGTGTEKLFF.

This clonotype occurred many times. The chain carries TRBV28 and TRBJ1-1; perhaps TRBD1 as D (5 bases). V was clipped by 6 bases and J by 4 bases, with 15 bases between them. Germline values: CDR1 MDHEN, CDR2 SYDVKM. This CDR3 has 14 residues. For the CDR3, the DNA is TGTGCCAGCAGGTCCTCGTGGAGGGGCACTGAAGCTTTCTTT. It yields the protein CASRSSWRGTEAFF.

This clonotype was seen repeatedly, ten times or more. J is TRBJ2-1 and V is TRBV7-9; 7 bases align to TRBD2. The CDR3 has 15 amino acids. The V gene end was trimmed by 5 bases and the J gene end by 8 bases; junction bases not matched to a gene: 12. Germline-derived CDR1 and CDR2 are SEHNR and FQNEAQ (reference sequence). CDR3 bases: TGTGCCAGCAGCCGACTAGCTGGGGCCTTCGATGAGCAGTTCTTC. Encoded protein: CASSRLAGAFDEQFF.

In this sample, this clonotype turned up many times. The chain is built from TRBV2 and TRBJ1-5, with 7 nucleotides matching TRBD1. The CDR3 has 16 residues. Germline V CDR1 and CDR2: SNHLY, FYNNEI. Trimming at V came to 6 bases and at J to 4 bases, leaving 12 bases not matched to a gene. CDR3 nucleotides: TGTGCCAGCAGCGGATACTACAGGGGAACAAATCAGCCCCAGCATTTT. Translated: CASSGYYRGTNQPQHF. Filled out from reference TRBV2 and TRBJ1-5, the complete variable domain reads EPEVTQTPSHQVTQMGQEVILRCVPISNHLYFYWYRQILGQKVEFLVSFYNNEISEKSEIFDDQFSVERPDGSNFTLKIRSTKLEDSAMYFCASSGYYRGTNQPQHFGDGTRLSIL.

This clonotype was detected many times. The V and J genes are TRBV7-3 and TRBJ2-3; the D gene could be TRBD1 or TRBD2 (5 bases each). Germline CDR1 SGHTA, CDR2 FQGTGA. V was pared by 4 bases and J by 7 bases, with 18 bases between. The CDR3 contains 15 residues. CDR3 sequence reads: CASSSSGDGTNTQYF. CDR3 nucleotides: TGTGCCAGCAGCTCCTCAGGCGACGGGACGAATACGCAGTATTTT.